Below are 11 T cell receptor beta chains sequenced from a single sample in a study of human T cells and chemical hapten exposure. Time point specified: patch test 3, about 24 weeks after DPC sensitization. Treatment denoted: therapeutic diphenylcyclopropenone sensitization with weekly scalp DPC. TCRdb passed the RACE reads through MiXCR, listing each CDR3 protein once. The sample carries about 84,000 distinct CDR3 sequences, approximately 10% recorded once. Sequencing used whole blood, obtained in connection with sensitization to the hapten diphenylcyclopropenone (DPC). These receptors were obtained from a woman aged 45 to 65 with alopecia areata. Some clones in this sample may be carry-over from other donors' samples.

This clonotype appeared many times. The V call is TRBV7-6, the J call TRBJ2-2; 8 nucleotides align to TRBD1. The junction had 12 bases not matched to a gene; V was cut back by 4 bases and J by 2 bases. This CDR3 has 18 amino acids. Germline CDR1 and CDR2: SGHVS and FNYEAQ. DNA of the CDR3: TGTGCCAGCAGCTCGTTGCCCCCAGGGGGCCTCAACACCGGGGAGCTGTTTTTT. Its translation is CASSSLPPGGLNTGELFF.

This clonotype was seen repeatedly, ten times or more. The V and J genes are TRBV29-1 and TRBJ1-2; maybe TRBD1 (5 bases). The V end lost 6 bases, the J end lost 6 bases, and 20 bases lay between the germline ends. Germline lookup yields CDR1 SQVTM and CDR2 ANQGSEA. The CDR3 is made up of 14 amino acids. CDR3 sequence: CSVLRQTAEHGYTF. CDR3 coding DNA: TGCAGCGTCCTCCGACAGACGGCGGAGCATGGCTACACCTTC.

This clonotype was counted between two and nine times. Here the CDR3 reads CASSPRRTAGETQYF. As DNA, the CDR3 is TGCGCCAGCAGCCCCCGGCGGACAGCAGGAGAGACCCAGTACTTC. This chain joins TRBV5-1 and TRBJ2-5; a possible D gene is TRBD1 (6 bases). The CDR3 spans 15 residues. Germline CDR1 reads SGHRS; CDR2 reads YFSETQ. V was trimmed by 4 bases and J by 4 bases, leaving 17 bases between them.

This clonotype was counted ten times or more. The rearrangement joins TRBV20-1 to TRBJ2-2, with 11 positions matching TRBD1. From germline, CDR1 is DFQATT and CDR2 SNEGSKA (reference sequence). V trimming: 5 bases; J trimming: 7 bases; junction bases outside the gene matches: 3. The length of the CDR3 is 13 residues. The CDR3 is CSAGQGAGGELFF. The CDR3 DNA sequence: TGCAGTGCTGGACAGGGGGCGGGCGGGGAGCTGTTTTTT.

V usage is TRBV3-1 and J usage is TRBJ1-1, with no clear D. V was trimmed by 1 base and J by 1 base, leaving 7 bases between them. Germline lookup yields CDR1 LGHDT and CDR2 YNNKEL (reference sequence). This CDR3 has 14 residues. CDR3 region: CASSQVGENTEAFF. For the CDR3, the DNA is TGTGCCAGCAGCCAAGTTGGGGAGAACACTGAAGCTTTCTTT.

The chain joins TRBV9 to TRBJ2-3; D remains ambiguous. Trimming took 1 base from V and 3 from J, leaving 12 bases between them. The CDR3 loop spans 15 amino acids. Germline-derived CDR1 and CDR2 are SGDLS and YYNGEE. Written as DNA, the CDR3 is TGTGCCAGCAGCGTAAATAGTTGGGGTACAGATACGCAGTATTTT. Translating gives CASSVNSWGTDTQYF.

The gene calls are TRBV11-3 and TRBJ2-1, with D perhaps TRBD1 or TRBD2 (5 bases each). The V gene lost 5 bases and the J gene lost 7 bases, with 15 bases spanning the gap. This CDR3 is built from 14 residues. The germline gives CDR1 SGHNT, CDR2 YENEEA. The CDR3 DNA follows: TGTGCCAGCAGCGGCGACACCTGGGGGAATGAGCAGTTCTTC. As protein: CASSGDTWGNEQFF. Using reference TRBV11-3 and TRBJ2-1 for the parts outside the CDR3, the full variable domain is EAGVVQSPRYKIIEKKQPVAFWCNPISGHNTLYWYLQNLGQGPELLIRYENEEAVDDSQLPKDRFSAERLKGVDSTLKIQPAELGDSAVYLCASSGDTWGNEQFFGPGTRLTVL.

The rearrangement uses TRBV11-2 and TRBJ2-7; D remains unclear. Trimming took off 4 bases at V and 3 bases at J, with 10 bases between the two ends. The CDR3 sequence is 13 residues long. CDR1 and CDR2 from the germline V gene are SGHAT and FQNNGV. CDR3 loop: CASSSSGHYEQYF. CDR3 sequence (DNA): TGTGCCAGCAGCTCCAGTGGGCACTACGAGCAGTACTTC.

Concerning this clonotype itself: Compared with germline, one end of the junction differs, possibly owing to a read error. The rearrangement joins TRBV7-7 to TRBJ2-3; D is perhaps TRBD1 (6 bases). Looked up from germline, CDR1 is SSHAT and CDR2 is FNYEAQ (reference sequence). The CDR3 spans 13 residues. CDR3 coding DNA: TGTGCTAGCAGCCCACAGGGTTCAGATACGCAGTATTTT. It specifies CASSPQGSDTQYF.

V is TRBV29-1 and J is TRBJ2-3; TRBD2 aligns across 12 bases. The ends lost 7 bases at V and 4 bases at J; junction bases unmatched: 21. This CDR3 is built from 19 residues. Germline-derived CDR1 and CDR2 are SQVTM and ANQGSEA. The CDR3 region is CSAPRLAGGPSSEADTQYF. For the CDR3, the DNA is TGCAGCGCTCCGAGGCTAGCGGGAGGGCCCTCCTCTGAGGCAGATACGCAGTATTTT.

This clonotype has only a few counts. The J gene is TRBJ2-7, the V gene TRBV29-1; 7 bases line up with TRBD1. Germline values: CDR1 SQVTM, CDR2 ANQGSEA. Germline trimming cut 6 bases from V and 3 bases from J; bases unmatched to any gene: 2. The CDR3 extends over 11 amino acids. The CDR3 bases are TGCAGCGTAGGGACAGTCTACGAGCAGTACTTC. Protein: CSVGTVYEQYF.